This T cell receptor beta chain derives from a study of cytomegalovirus exposure and HLA in healthy donors. The V and J ends lost 4 bases and 6 bases, in that order; junction bases with no gene match: 7. CDR3 length: 15 amino acids. Germline loops: CDR1 SGHRS, CDR2 YFSETQ. PCR used 60 Vbeta primers and 13 Jbeta primers. Sequencing was performed with immunoSEQ multiplex PCR; in TCRdb, only in-frame clones are kept and a portion is missing. In the table there are approximately 120,000 clones, 73% of which are singletons. Sequencing was done on a sample of PBMCs. This chain links TRBV5-1 with TRBJ2-3; TRBD2 agrees at 11 bases. The receptor was isolated from a man aged 60 to 69 in good health and CMV-seropositive. The CDR3 sequence is CASSVSGGAGDTQYF. The DNA for the CDR3 is TGCGCCAGCAGCGTTAGCGGGGGGGCTGGGGATACGCAGTATTTT.